Reported below is one TCR beta chain. Original processing notes: For nucleated cells, counts were estimated from reference gene primer amplification. TCRdb keeps only in-frame clones here, not all; method: immunoSEQ multiplex PCR. V and J calls and clone size are as listed in that table; D and trimming were resolved from the DNA. This repertoire shows around 82,000 clones, approximately 85% found once; its top ten account for roughly 9.6%. This sample was taken from a study of blood T cell repertoires in COVID-19. For the study at large: Acute-phase and convalescent COVID-19 samples originated in the United States, Italy and Spain.

With 5 bases removed from V and 5 bases from J, the gap between germline ends came to 16 bases. CDR3 length: 15 residues. Germline V gene sequence: CDR1 SGHVS, CDR2 FNYEAQ. V is TRBV7-6 and J is TRBJ2-4; the D gene is possibly TRBD2 (7 bases). Input material: peripheral blood. This clonotype originated in a man in his fifties or sixties with COVID-19, enrolled during active disease. CDR3 nucleotides: TGTGCCAGCAGCCGGGGGCTGGCGGGAGAAAACATTCAGTACTTC. Protein: CASSRGLAGENIQYF.